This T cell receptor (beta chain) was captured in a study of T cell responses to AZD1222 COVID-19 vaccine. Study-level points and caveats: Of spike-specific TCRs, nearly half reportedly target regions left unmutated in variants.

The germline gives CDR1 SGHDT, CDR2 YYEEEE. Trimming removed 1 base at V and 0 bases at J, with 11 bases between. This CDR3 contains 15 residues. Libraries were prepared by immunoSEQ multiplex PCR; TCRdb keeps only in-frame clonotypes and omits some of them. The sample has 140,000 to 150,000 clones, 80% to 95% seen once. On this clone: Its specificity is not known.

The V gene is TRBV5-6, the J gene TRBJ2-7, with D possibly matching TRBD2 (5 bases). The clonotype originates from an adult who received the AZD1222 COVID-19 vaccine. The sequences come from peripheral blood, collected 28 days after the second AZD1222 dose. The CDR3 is CASSLRRFSSYEQYF. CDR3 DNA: TGTGCCAGCAGCTTGCGGAGGTTCTCCTCCTACGAGCAGTACTTC.